Sequencing of this T cell receptor (beta chain) was carried out in a study of prognosis after radiotherapy for stage I lung cancer. Genomic DNA yielded TCR beta CDR3, amplified by two-round multiplex PCR. Amplification during the initial PCR round employed primers specific to each TRBV and TRBJ gene. MiXCR, applied by TCRdb to the multiplex PCR reads, yields one record per CDR3 protein. The table records around 30,000 distinct CDR3 sequences, less than 40% of them present only once. This clonotype was counted many times. The CDR3 is made up of 14 amino acids. V was clipped by 1 base and J by 2 bases, with 7 bases between them. CDR1 is SGHAT, CDR2 FQNNGV, per germline.

The sequence was obtained from a donor aged 50 or older with non-small cell lung cancer. Specimen: PBMCs, collected before or after stereotactic body radiation therapy (not recorded which). The gene calls are TRBV11-2 and TRBJ2-3; unclear D gene. CDR3: CASSLGDFTDTQYF. CDR3 DNA sequence: TGTGCCAGCAGCTTAGGGGATTTCACAGATACGCAGTATTTT.